One sample yielded the 21 T cell receptor beta chains listed below, sequenced in a study of blood T cell repertoires in COVID-19. Generated by immunoSEQ multiplex PCR, the TCRdb table keeps only in-frame clones and is missing some. Of about 270,000 clones in the sample, 70% to 90% were seen once. Sequenced sample: peripheral blood. The receptors derive from a woman aged 70-85 years with acute or convalescent COVID-19.

The gene calls are TRBV5-1 and TRBJ1-2; weak D call: TRBD1 (6 bases). Trimming cost V 7 bases and J 4 bases, with 8 bases left between them. Germline V gene lookup returns CDR1 SGHRS and CDR2 YFSETQ. The CDR3 covers 11 residues. CDR3 DNA: TGCGCCAGCCAGGACAGCTATGGCTACACCTTC. Translating it yields CASQDSYGYTF. Drawing the rest from reference TRBV5-1 and TRBJ1-2, the complete variable domain is KAGVTQTPRYLIKTRGQQVTLSCSPISGHRSVSWYQQTPGQGLQFLFEYFSETQRNKGNFPGRFSGRQFSNSRSEMNVSTLELGDSALYLCASQDSYGYTFGSGTRLTVV.

This clone has only one observation. The chain uses TRBV9 and TRBJ2-1, with 11 bases lining up with TRBD2. The CDR3 loop spans 18 amino acids. In germline, CDR1 is SGDLS, CDR2 YYNGEE. The trim removed 4 bases at V and 0 bases at J, leaving 9 bases unmatched. The CDR3 coding sequence is TGTGCCAGCAGCTCCCTAGCGGGGGGCTCAAGCTCCTACAATGAGCAGTTCTTC. This encodes CASSSLAGGSSSYNEQFF. Full variable domain (outside the CDR3, taken from reference TRBV9 and TRBJ2-1): DSGVTQTPKHLITATGQRVTLRCSPRSGDLSVYWYQQSLDQGLQFLIQYYNGEERAKGNILERFSAQQFPDLHSELNLSSLELGDSALYFCASSSLAGGSSSYNEQFFGPGTRLTVL.

The V gene is TRBV7-2, the J gene TRBJ2-2; tentative D call: TRBD1 (6 bases). The CDR3 contains 15 residues. In germline, CDR1 is SGHTA, CDR2 FQGNSA. Trimming cost V 4 bases and J 5 bases, with 14 bases left between them. The CDR3 here is CASSSAGAQTGELFF. Written as DNA, the CDR3 is TGTGCCAGCAGCTCAGCAGGGGCCCAGACCGGGGAGCTGTTTTTT.

CDR3 in DNA: TGTGCCAGCAGCCCGCTAGCTAGCGGGGGGTATGAGCAGTTCTTC. This codes for CASSPLASGGYEQFF. This chain uses TRBV5-5 with TRBJ2-1; 11 positions match TRBD2. V was pared by 4 bases and J by 8 bases, with 8 bases of the junction left unmatched. CDR1 is SGHKS, CDR2 YYEKEE, per germline (reference sequence). The length of the CDR3 is 15 residues.

The CDR3: CASSRAGPGVDEQFF. The DNA for the CDR3 is TGTGCCAGCTCACGAGCGGGTCCGGGGGTCGATGAGCAGTTCTTC. The V and J genes are TRBV18 and TRBJ2-1; D is possibly TRBD2 (6 bases). With 4 bases removed from V and 8 bases from J, the gap between germline ends came to 18 bases. Germline V gene sequence: CDR1 KGHSH, CDR2 LQKENI. This CDR3 has 15 amino acids.

The V gene is TRBV7-8, the J gene TRBJ1-1; 8 nucleotides align to TRBD1. The V gene's germline CDR1 is SGHVS and CDR2 FQNEAQ. The CDR3 totals 15 residues. The V segment lost 1 base and the J segment 4 bases; nucleotides outside the gene matches: 5. The CDR3 nucleotides are TGTGCCAGCAGCTTAGTTCGGACAGGGAGCACTGAAGCTTTCTTT. It translates to CASSLVRTGSTEAFF.

The chain combines TRBV28 with TRBJ1-5; no firm D call. In germline, CDR1 is MDHEN, CDR2 SYDVKM. The CDR3 contains 14 residues. V was pared by 1 base and J by 2 bases, with 6 bases between. The CDR3 spells CASSLSVGNQPQHF. CDR3 nucleotide sequence: TGTGCCAGCAGTTTATCGGTAGGCAATCAGCCCCAGCATTTT.

J is TRBJ1-5 and V is TRBV6-5, with D tentatively TRBD1 (6 bases). CDR3 size: 14 residues. Per the germline V gene, CDR1 is MNHEY and CDR2 is SVGAGI. Deletions cut 7 bases from V and 3 bases from J, with 13 bases between. The CDR3 loop is CASKPRGFNQPQHF. The CDR3 DNA reads as TGTGCCAGCAAACCCAGGGGATTCAATCAGCCCCAGCATTTT.

J is TRBJ1-1 and V is TRBV7-9; weak D call: TRBD1 (5 bases). The CDR3 consists of 11 residues. The V and J ends lost 5 bases and 7 bases respectively, with 8 bases between them. Germline V gene data show CDR1 as SEHNR and CDR2 as FQNEAQ (reference sequence). CDR3 nucleotides: TGTGCCAGCAGCGTACAGGTTGAAGCTTTCTTT. It is translated as CASSVQVEAFF. Full variable domain (rest looked up from reference TRBV7-9 and TRBJ1-1): DTGVSQNPRHKITKRGQNVTFRCDPISEHNRLYWYRQTLGQGPEFLTYFQNEAQLEKSRLLSDRFSAERPKGSFSTLEIQRTEQGDSAMYLCASSVQVEAFFGQGTRLTVV.

This clone has only one observation. The chain employs TRBV5-6 and TRBJ2-1; TRBD2 is a possible D gene (5 bases). The CDR3 totals 15 residues. CDR1 is SGHDT and CDR2 is YYEEEE in the germline V gene. Trimming pared 4 bases from V and 4 bases from J, leaving 15 bases between. Here the CDR3 reads CASSQRGLQYNEQFF. The CDR3 DNA is TGTGCCAGCAGCCAACGAGGACTTCAATACAATGAGCAGTTCTTC.

The rearrangement links TRBV2 to TRBJ1-2; D possibly corresponds to TRBD1 (5 bases). The germline V gene encodes CDR1 SNHLY and CDR2 FYNNEI. The CDR3 length is 15 residues. With 7 bases removed from V and 8 bases from J, the gap between germline ends came to 23 bases. CDR3 in DNA: TGTGCCAGCACCCCCCCGACAGCTCTATTGGCCGGCTACACCTTC. It specifies CASTPPTALLAGYTF.

This rearrangement joins TRBV28 to TRBJ2-3; 13 bases match TRBD2. J was trimmed by 1 base and V by 6 bases; bases with no gene match: 4. This CDR3 has 16 amino acids. Germline V gene data show CDR1 as MDHEN and CDR2 as SYDVKM. The CDR3 region has the DNA TGTGCCAGCAGCTCTGGACTAGCGGGGGGCACAGATACGCAGTATTTT. Translating gives CASSSGLAGGTDTQYF.

This chain connects TRBV19 to TRBJ1-3; D gene uncertain. CDR3 length: 15 amino acids. The germline gives CDR1 LNHDA, CDR2 SQIVND (reference sequence). Trimming stripped 8 bases from V and 0 bases from J, with 14 bases between. CDR3 bases: TGTGCCAGTGGCCCCCGACTTCGCTCTGGAAACACCATATATTTT. Translated, it gives CASGPRLRSGNTIYF.

This clone was counted between two and nine times. The V gene is TRBV19, the J gene TRBJ1-1, with D unclear. V was clipped by 1 base and J by 7 bases, with 22 bases between them. Looked up from germline, CDR1 is LNHDA and CDR2 is SQIVND (reference sequence). This CDR3 region has 17 residues. Written as DNA, the CDR3 is TGTGCCAGTAGTATAGGTACTCGGGGTCTGTTTCGAGGTGAAGCTTTCTTT. It is translated as CASSIGTRGLFRGEAFF.

The rearrangement links TRBV2 to TRBJ2-5; D unclear. Germline values: CDR1 SNHLY, CDR2 FYNNEI. Trimming pared 2 bases from V and 0 bases from J, leaving 7 bases between. This CDR3 has 14 amino acids. DNA for the CDR3: TGTGCCAGCAGTGAAAGGAGATACCAAGAGACCCAGTACTTC. Its translation: CASSERRYQETQYF.

The V and J genes are TRBV5-4 and TRBJ1-2, with D perhaps matching TRBD1 (6 bases). This CDR3 comprises 17 residues. Germline V gene sequence: CDR1 SGHNT, CDR2 YYREEE (reference sequence). Trimming took 0 bases from V and 4 from J, leaving 19 bases between them. The DNA of the CDR3 is TGTGCCAGCAGCTTGGCTAGGGGGGGGGAAGGGAGCTATGGCTACACCTTC. It yields the protein CASSLARGGEGSYGYTF.

As regards this clone: Given a much more abundant clone one base away, this may be a read error. Within the sample, other DNA sequences also encode this same CDR3. The rearrangement joins TRBV2 to TRBJ1-5, with 10 bases matching TRBD1. The CDR3 contains 14 residues. The V gene end was trimmed by 4 bases and the J gene end by 4 bases; junction bases not matched to a gene: 1. Germline V gene lookup returns CDR1 SNHLY and CDR2 FYNNEI. Here the CDR3 DNA reads TGTGCCAGCAGTGGGACAGGGGGAAATCAGCCCCAGCATTTT. It codes for CASSGTGGNQPQHF. The variable domain in full, with the rest retrieved from reference TRBV2 and TRBJ1-5, is EPEVTQTPSHQVTQMGQEVILRCVPISNHLYFYWYRQILGQKVEFLVSFYNNEISEKSEIFDDQFSVERPDGSNFTLKIRSTKLEDSAMYFCASSGTGGNQPQHFGDGTRLSIL.

The chain employs TRBV5-6 and TRBJ1-3, with D possibly being TRBD1 (6 bases). The CDR3 loop spans 15 amino acids. Per the germline V gene, CDR1 is SGHDT and CDR2 is YYEEEE. The ends were cut back, 6 bases at V and 2 bases at J, with 15 bases in the middle. CDR3 bases: TGTGCCAGCACCGACACAGGGTCCGCTGGAAACACCATATATTTT. Amino acids: CASTDTGSAGNTIYF.

The V call is TRBV4-1, the J call TRBJ1-2; no definite D call. V was trimmed by 4 bases and J by 0 bases, leaving 24 bases between them. Per the germline V gene, CDR1 is MGHRA and CDR2 is YSYEKL. The CDR3 is made up of 19 amino acids. CDR3 DNA: TGCGCCAGCAGCCCCAAACTAAGGCGGTCAGAAACATCTAACTATGGCTACACCTTC. It encodes CASSPKLRRSETSNYGYTF.

The V and J genes are TRBV16 and TRBJ1-5; D is unclear. Germline V gene lookup returns CDR1 KGHSY and CDR2 FQNENV. V was shortened by 2 bases and J by 7 bases, with 9 bases between the two germline ends. The CDR3 is made up of 13 amino acids. CDR3 in DNA: TGTGCCAGCAGCCAAGTGACACTCCAGCCCCAGCATTTT. Its translation: CASSQVTLQPQHF.

The J gene is TRBJ2-1, the V gene TRBV11-2; D perhaps matches TRBD2 (6 bases). CDR3 length equals 15 residues. Trimming shortened V by 2 bases and J by 0 bases, and 8 bases separated the two germline ends. Germline-derived CDR1 and CDR2 are SGHAT and FQNNGV. The CDR3 region is CASSLLRGSYNEQFF. The CDR3 DNA follows: TGTGCCAGCAGCTTATTGCGGGGCTCCTACAATGAGCAGTTCTTC.